This TCR beta chain is from a study of T cells in Graves' hyperthyroidism and ophthalmopathy. Researchers took RNA transcripts and amplified the TCR beta CDR3 regions from them. With the HTBI primer set, the TCR CDR3 went through a first round of RT-PCR. TCRdb independently ran MiXCR on the multiplex PCR reads; one entry per CDR3 protein. The profile covers hundreds of thousands of distinct CDR3 sequences, with less than 25% appearing a single time and around a third taken by the ten largest. This clonotype was observed many times. Ophthalmopathy patients had Clinical Activity Score at least 3, NOSPECS grade at least 4, duration under 3 months. The CDR3 totals 14 residues. J was trimmed by 6 bases and V by 5 bases; bases with no gene match: 9. Germline CDR1 is MDHEN and CDR2 is SYDVKM.

The TCR originated in a man between 25 and 39 years old with Graves' ophthalmopathy. This chain links TRBV28 with TRBJ2-7; 8 positions match TRBD2. The sequenced sample was blood. The CDR3 sequence is CASSMGLEWSEQYF. The DNA for the CDR3 is TGTGCCAGCAGTATGGGACTAGAGTGGTCCGAGCAGTACTTC.